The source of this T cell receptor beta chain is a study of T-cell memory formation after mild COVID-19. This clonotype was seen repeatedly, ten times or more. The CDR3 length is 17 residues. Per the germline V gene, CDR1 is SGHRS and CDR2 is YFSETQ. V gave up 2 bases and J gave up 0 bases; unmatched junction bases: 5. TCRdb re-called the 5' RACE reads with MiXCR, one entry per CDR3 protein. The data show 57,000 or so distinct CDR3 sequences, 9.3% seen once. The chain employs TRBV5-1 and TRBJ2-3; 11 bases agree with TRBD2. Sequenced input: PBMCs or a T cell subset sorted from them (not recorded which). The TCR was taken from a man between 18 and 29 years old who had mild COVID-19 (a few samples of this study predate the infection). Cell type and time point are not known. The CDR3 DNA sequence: TGCGCCAGCAGCTTCGGGACTAGCGGAGGTAGCACAGATACGCAGTATTTT. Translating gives CASSFGTSGGSTDTQYF.